This is a list of T cell receptor beta chains from one sample in a study of T cells in tuberculosis. Using immunoSEQ multiplex PCR, the repertoire was profiled, and TCRdb retains in-frame clones only, with some absent. The table has roughly 24,000 clones, more than 95% seen once. Sample: PBMCs. These receptors originate from a donor aged 10 to 29 with latent tuberculosis or without tuberculosis infection. The CDR3 runs from the conserved cysteine through the conserved F or W. The D gene is left open where the match is weak. A row's size may be missing; if present it is once, few, many or a size class.

TRBJ2-7	-	TRBV19	-	TGTGCCAGTGGACAGTTCGGCTCCTACGAGCAGTACTTC	CASGQFGSYEQYF
TRBJ1-5	-	TRBV28	-	TGTGCCAGCAGTTTCCGGGGGTTCGGTAGCAATCAGCCCCAGCATTTT	CASSFRGFGSNQPQHF
TRBJ2-1	-	TRBV5-1	TRBD2	TGCGCCAGCAGCTTGAAGACGGCGGGGGGGCCGCCGGTAAATGAGCAGTTCTTC	CASSLKTAGGPPVNEQFF
TRBJ1-5	-	TRBV27	-	TGTGCCAGCAGTTTAAGGTCAGGGTTGGTTTCTCAGCCCCAGCATTTT	CASSLRSGLVSQPQHF
TRBJ2-3	-	TRBV2	-	TGTGCCAGCAGTCAATTTGGCTCAAGTTCAGATACGCAGTATTTT	CASSQFGSSSDTQYF
TRBJ1-1	-	TRBV13	TRBD1	TGTGCCAGCAGCCCCGGGGACAGGGCGAATGAAGCTTTCTTT	CASSPGDRANEAFF
TRBJ2-7	-	TRBV4-1	TRBD2	TGCGCCAGCAGCCACCCGGGAGGAGGCGAGCAGTACTTC	CASSHPGGGEQYF
TRBJ2-3	-	TRBV19	TRBD2	TGTGCCAGTAGTATTTGGCTAGCGGGCACAGATACGCAGTATTTT	CASSIWLAGTDTQYF
TRBJ1-4	-	TRBV10-3	-	TGTGCCATCAGTGGGCAGGGAACTAATGAAAAACTGTTTTTT	CAISGQGTNEKLFF
TRBJ2-2	-	TRBV29-1	-	TGCAGCGTTGCATTACTCAACACCGGGGAGCTGTTTTTT	CSVALLNTGELFF
TRBJ2-4	-	TRBV7-3	TRBD1	TGTGCCAGCAGCCCCGGGACAGGGACGGACATTCAGTACTTC	CASSPGTGTDIQYF
TRBJ2-1	-	TRBV6-1	-	TGTGCCAGCATAAGGGCCAGGGTGGGGGAGCAGTTCTTC	CASIRARVGEQFF
TRBJ2-2	once	TRBV9	TRBD2	TGTGCCAGCAGCGTAAGGACTAGCGAGAACACCGGGGAGCTGTTTTTT	CASSVRTSENTGELFF
TRBJ1-5	-	TRBV11-2	-	TGTGCCAGCAGCTTAGGAGGATTCGCCGGTCAGCCCCAGCATTTT	CASSLGGFAGQPQHF
TRBJ1-3	-	TRBV30	-	TGTGCCCGGGTGGCCGCCTCTGGAAACACCATATATTTT	CARVAASGNTIYF
TRBJ2-2	-	TRBV30	-	TGTGCCTGGACCCACCGGACATTCGGGGAGCTGTTTTTT	CAWTHRTFGELFF
TRBJ1-1	-	TRBV7-9	-	TGTGCCAGCAGTTCAGGAGGGCACACTGAAGCTTTCTTT	CASSSGGHTEAFF
TRBJ1-2	-	TRBV7-9	TRBD1	TGTGCCAGCAGCCTAGACAGGGGGGATGGCTACACCTTC	CASSLDRGDGYTF
TRBJ2-1	-	TRBV19	-	TGTGCCAGTAGTATAGCACAGGGACACTACAATGAGCAGTTCTTC	CASSIAQGHYNEQFF
TRBJ2-7	once	TRBV6-1	TRBD2	TGTGCCAGCAGTGAGGTTCGGGCGGGGGTATACTACGAGCAGTACTTC	CASSEVRAGVYYEQYF
TRBJ1-1	-	TRBV10-3	-	TGTGCCATCGGGGGGGGCACTGAAGCTTTCTTT	CAIGGGTEAFF
TRBJ2-7	-	TRBV7-5	-	TGTGCCAGAAGCTTAGCGCGCGGGGGGGCAGGCGAGCAGTACTTC	CARSLARGGAGEQYF
TRBJ2-5	-	TRBV14	TRBD2	TGTGCCAGCAGCCCGATTCGGACTAGCGGGAGAATTGAGACCCAGTACTTC	CASSPIRTSGRIETQYF
TRBJ2-3	-	TRBV10-3	TRBD2	TGTGCCATAAGACTAGCGGGGTCCAAGGGCACAGATACGCAGTATTTT	CAIRLAGSKGTDTQYF
TRBJ2-4	once	TRBV6-5	TRBD1	TGTGCCAGCAGTTACACGGGACAGTTAGACAAAAACATTCAGTACTTC	CASSYTGQLDKNIQYF
TRBJ2-5	-	TRBV9	-	TGTGCCAGCAGCGTAGAGTCGAGGGGAGGCAGGGAGACCCAGTACTTC	CASSVESRGGRETQYF
TRBJ2-1	-	TRBV2	-	TGTGCCAGCAGGTATAAGCGGAGCCTCTTGGATGAGCAGTTCTTC	CASRYKRSLLDEQFF
TRBJ1-2	-	TRBV25-1	-	TGTGCCAGCAGTGAGCGGGACCGAATAGCTAACTATGGCTACACCTTC	CASSERDRIANYGYTF
TRBJ2-7	-	TRBV11-3	-	TGTGCCAGCAGCCCCCCCTTCGGGCAGCGGACCTCCTACGAGCAGTACTTC	CASSPPFGQRTSYEQYF
TRBJ1-6	-	TRBV18	TRBD1	TGTGCCAGCTCTGCCGGGACAGGGAATTCACCCCTCCACTTT	CASSAGTGNSPLHF
TRBJ2-3	-	TRBV5-1	-	TGCGCCAGCAGCCCGGGCGGGGGCACAGATACGCAGTATTTT	CASSPGGGTDTQYF
TRBJ1-2	-	TRBV18	-	TGTGCCAGCTCACAGGAGCTCGGATCCACCTATGGCTACACCTTC	CASSQELGSTYGYTF
TRBJ2-7	-	TRBV30	-	TGTGCCTGGAAACGAGTGAGCTCCTACGAGCAGTACTTC	CAWKRVSSYEQYF
TRBJ2-5	-	TRBV5-1	TRBD2	TGCGCCAGCAGTCTCGGACTAGCGGGGGAATACCAAGAGACCCAGTACTTC	CASSLGLAGEYQETQYF
TRBJ1-2	-	TRBV19	-	TGTGCCAGTATCAACCGACAGACCGATGGCTACACCTTC	CASINRQTDGYTF
TRBJ1-1	-	TRBV6-5	-	TGTGCCAGCAGTTCACAGGGAAGGACTTTCTTT	CASSSQGRTFF
TRBJ2-7	-	TRBV13	TRBD1	TGTGCCAGCAGCAGAGGGGGCCGGAGAGAGCAGTACTTC	CASSRGGRREQYF
TRBJ2-7	-	TRBV2	TRBD2	TGTGCCACCCGACTAGCGGGGCATACCTACGAGCAGTACTTC	CATRLAGHTYEQYF
TRBJ1-1	-	TRBV19	-	TGTGCCAGTACAGGCTGGAACACTGAAGCTTTCTTT	CASTGWNTEAFF
TRBJ2-1	once	TRBV7-2	-	TGTGCCAGCAGCCGGCGAGAGGAGCGGTTCTTC	CASSRREERFF
TRBJ1-1	-	TRBV6-5	TRBD1	TGTGCCAGCAGACGGGGGACAGGCAACACTGAAGCTTTCTTT	CASRRGTGNTEAFF
TRBJ1-1	-	TRBV4-3	-	TGCGCCAGCAGCCAGGCAGGGAGGAGTGAAGCTTTCTTT	CASSQAGRSEAFF
TRBJ1-1	once	TRBV19	-	TGTGCCAGTAGTATCGGAGACAGGCGTTATGAAGCTTTCTTT	CASSIGDRRYEAFF
TRBJ2-7	-	TRBV5-1	-	TGCGCCAGCAGAAGTAGGGGTAGCTCCTACGAGCAGTACTTC	CASRSRGSSYEQYF
TRBJ2-1	-	TRBV27	TRBD1	TGTGCCAGCACCCTCGGGACAGGGGCCTACAATGAGCAGTTCTTC	CASTLGTGAYNEQFF
TRBJ2-5	-	TRBV29-1	-	TGCAGCGTTAGTGGGGCAGAGACCCAGTACTTC	CSVSGAETQYF
TRBJ2-6	-	TRBV27	-	TGTGCCAGCAGTTTATTGGGCCAGAGAGTCTCTGGGGCCAACGTCCTGACTTTC	CASSLLGQRVSGANVLTF
TRBJ1-2	-	TRBV9	TRBD1	TGTGCCAGCAGCGTAGACGGGACAGGGGCCCCCGGCGGCTACACCTTC	CASSVDGTGAPGGYTF
TRBJ2-7	-	TRBV10-3	TRBD1	TGTGCCATCAGAGGGGACAGGGAGTGGAACGAGCAGTACTTC	CAIRGDREWNEQYF
TRBJ1-5	once	TRBV18	-	TGTGCCAGCTCACCACAGGGGTCAGGCAATCAGCCCCAGCATTTT	CASSPQGSGNQPQHF
TRBJ1-2	-	TRBV10-3	-	TGTGCCATCAGGTCGGTACAGGATCCCCCCGGCTACACCTTC	CAIRSVQDPPGYTF
TRBJ2-3	-	TRBV27	TRBD1	TGTGCCAGCAGTTTGCGAGAGACAGGGGTCTACACAGATACGCAGTATTTT	CASSLRETGVYTDTQYF